The 27 T cell receptor beta chains below come from one sample, sequenced in a study of preoperative IRX-2 immunotherapy in early breast cancer. Treatment noted: preoperative locoregional IRX-2 cytokine immunotherapy. Produced via immunoSEQ multiplex PCR; TCRdb's table is partial and in-frame only. The sample contains around 35,000 clones, about 95% of which appear only once. The sample was taken from a patient treated with IRX-2 immunotherapy. Source of these receptors: a human donor with breast cancer.

This rearrangement joins TRBV19 to TRBJ2-4; 8 positions match TRBD2. V shed 5 bases, J shed 0 bases, and the junction held 6 bases outside the gene matches. Looked up from germline, CDR1 is LNHDA and CDR2 is SQIVND (reference sequence). The CDR3 consists of 16 residues. This CDR3 is CASSGAGGLAKNIQYF. The CDR3 DNA reads TGTGCCAGTAGTGGGGCGGGGGGACTAGCCAAAAACATTCAGTACTTC.

The chain employs TRBV10-1 and TRBJ2-3; the match to TRBD2 covers 13 bases. Germline CDR1 and CDR2: WNHNN and SYGVQD (reference sequence). The CDR3 has 17 amino acids. V trimming: 6 bases; J trimming: 0 bases; junction bases outside the gene matches: 6. CDR3 DNA: TGCGCCAGCAGCACTAGCGGGGGGGGACCTAGCACAGATACGCAGTATTTT. Protein product: CASSTSGGGPSTDTQYF.

This chain connects TRBV6-5 to TRBJ2-3; no clear D gene. The CDR3 is 14 residues long. V was pared by 5 bases and J by 0 bases, with 9 bases between. Germline CDR1 reads MNHEY; CDR2 reads SVGAGI. The CDR3 loop is CASSKGSSTDTQYF. Here the CDR3 DNA reads TGTGCCAGCAGTAAGGGTTCTAGCACAGATACGCAGTATTTT.

V usage is TRBV10-3 and J usage is TRBJ2-7, with a tentative D call TRBD1 (6 bases). The CDR3 is 17 residues long. From germline, CDR1 is ENHRY and CDR2 SYGVKD. Trimming took 6 bases from V and 1 from J, leaving 22 bases between them. CDR3 DNA sequence: TGTGCCATCAGGAGCAATATCGGGCAGGGGCTATCCTACGAGCAGTACTTC. It translates to CAIRSNIGQGLSYEQYF.

The V call is TRBV2, the J call TRBJ2-7, with a possible D match to TRBD1 (5 bases). Germline CDR1 reads SNHLY; CDR2 reads FYNNEI. Trimming left V 7 bases short and J 1 base short, with 14 bases between. The CDR3 sequence is 14 residues long. CDR3 nucleotide sequence: TGTGCCAGCATTCTACAGGATAATTCCTACGAGCAGTACTTC. Residues: CASILQDNSYEQYF.

This clone was seen only once. This chain uses TRBV4-1 with TRBJ2-7; 8 positions agree with TRBD2. The trim removed 6 bases at V and 2 bases at J, leaving 6 bases unmatched. Per the germline V gene, CDR1 is MGHRA and CDR2 is YSYEKL. CDR3 length equals 14 residues. CDR3 sequence: CASSQVAGTYEQYF. The DNA for the CDR3 is TGCGCCAGCAGTCAGGTAGCGGGAACCTACGAGCAGTACTTC.

The chain links TRBV6-4 to TRBJ2-1; 11 bases line up with TRBD2. Germline CDR1 is MRHNA and CDR2 is SNTAGT. This CDR3 is 15 amino acids long. The V and J ends lost 8 bases and 8 bases, in that order; junction bases with no gene match: 11. The CDR3 reads CASSPGLADSDEQFF. For the CDR3, the DNA is TGTGCCAGCTCTCCGGGACTAGCGGATTCAGATGAGCAGTTCTTC.

This clone turned up a few times. The chain joins TRBV7-6 to TRBJ2-7; a weak D match, TRBD1 (6 bases). Germline values: CDR1 SGHVS, CDR2 FNYEAQ. V lost 2 bases and J 7 bases, leaving 12 bases between the germline ends. The CDR3 spans 13 residues. CDR3 DNA sequence: TGTGCCAGCAGCTTAACAGGGTTGGCAGAGCAGTACTTC. Its translation: CASSLTGLAEQYF.

The V gene is TRBV6-6, the J gene TRBJ1-3; 10 nucleotides agree with TRBD1. The CDR3 loop spans 14 amino acids. Germline V gives CDR1 MNHNY, CDR2 SVGAGI (reference sequence). With 6 bases clipped from V and 3 bases from J, the junction kept 2 bases outside the gene matches. The CDR3 nucleotides are TGTGCCAGCAGGGGACAGGGGAGTGGAAACACCATATATTTT. It is translated as CASRGQGSGNTIYF.

The chain employs TRBV9 and TRBJ1-1; 7 positions match TRBD1. The CDR3 covers 14 residues. Trimming at V came to 3 bases and at J to 1 base, leaving 3 bases not matched to a gene. Germline CDR1 reads SGDLS; CDR2 reads YYNGEE. CDR3 DNA sequence: TGTGCCAGCAGCGCAGGGGGTGAGAACACTGAAGCTTTCTTT. This gives the protein CASSAGGENTEAFF.

This clone occurred a few times. The CDR3 is CASSLERNIQYF. In DNA form, the CDR3 reads TGTGCCAGCAGCTTGGAGAGAAACATTCAGTACTTC. The chain recombines TRBV5-4 with TRBJ2-4; D is unclear. The CDR3 runs 12 residues. CDR1 SGHNT and CDR2 YYREEE come from the germline V gene (reference sequence). Trimming removed 0 bases at V and 6 bases at J, with 4 bases between.

V gene TRBV7-9 combines with J gene TRBJ2-7; 12 positions match TRBD2. Germline V lookup: CDR1 SEHNR, CDR2 FQNEAQ (reference sequence). The V and J ends lost 5 bases and 0 bases, in that order; junction bases with no gene match: 8. The CDR3 extends over 17 amino acids. Written as DNA, the CDR3 is TGTGCCAGCAGCCGAGGACTAGCGGGAACATTCTCCTACGAGCAGTACTTC. Amino acids: CASSRGLAGTFSYEQYF. The full variable domain, completed using reference TRBV7-9 and TRBJ2-7, is DTGVSQNPRHKITKRGQNVTFRCDPISEHNRLYWYRQTLGQGPEFLTYFQNEAQLEKSRLLSDRFSAERPKGSFSTLEIQRTEQGDSAMYLCASSRGLAGTFSYEQYFGPGTRLTVT.

V is TRBV2 and J is TRBJ1-4; D remains unclear. Germline CDR1 is SNHLY and CDR2 is FYNNEI. CDR3 length equals 14 residues. Trimming shortened V by 4 bases and J by 4 bases, and 10 bases separated the two germline ends. This chain's CDR3 is CASSGRPNNEKLFF. In nucleotides, the CDR3 is TGTGCCAGCAGTGGACGGCCGAATAATGAAAAACTGTTTTTT.

The chain recombines TRBV7-9 with TRBJ2-5, with D unclear. Trimming left V 8 bases short and J 1 base short, with 14 bases between. The CDR3 totals 14 residues. Germline V gene data show CDR1 as SEHNR and CDR2 as FQNEAQ (reference sequence). The CDR3 protein is CASGHSPTQETQYF. Here the CDR3 DNA reads TGTGCCAGCGGCCATAGCCCGACCCAAGAGACCCAGTACTTC.

The gene calls are TRBV27 and TRBJ2-1; maybe TRBD1 (6 bases). The CDR3 loop spans 14 amino acids. Germline V CDR1 and CDR2: MNHEY, SMNVEV (reference sequence). The V end lost 0 bases, the J end lost 7 bases, and 10 bases lay between the germline ends. DNA for the CDR3: TGTGCCAGCAGTTTATCTCCCCAGGGGAATGAGCAGTTCTTC. This encodes CASSLSPQGNEQFF.

The V call is TRBV6-6, the J call TRBJ2-3; 8 bases are a match to TRBD2. Germline trimming cut 0 bases from V and 4 bases from J; bases unmatched to any gene: 3. Germline V gene sequence: CDR1 MNHNY, CDR2 SVGAGI (reference sequence). The CDR3 length is 15 residues. CDR3 residues: CASSYSTGRADTQYF. The CDR3 DNA is TGTGCCAGCAGTTACTCTACCGGGAGGGCAGATACGCAGTATTTT.

V is TRBV18 and J is TRBJ2-3; D gene uncertain. The germline CDR1 and CDR2 sequences are KGHSH and LQKENI. The CDR3 is made up of 13 amino acids. V shed 4 bases and J shed 2 bases, with 7 bases lying between them. The CDR3 loop reads CASSQEITDTQYF. DNA for the CDR3: TGTGCCAGCTCACAGGAGATCACAGATACGCAGTATTTT.

CDR3 protein: CASSRRTELTYNEQFF. CDR3 coding DNA: TGTGCCAGCAGCCGAAGGACGGAACTAACCTACAATGAGCAGTTCTTC. The chain has TRBV7-8 and TRBJ2-1; no firm D call. V lost 5 bases and J 2 bases, leaving 16 bases between the germline ends. CDR3 length equals 16 residues. Germline assignment: CDR1 SGHVS and CDR2 FQNEAQ.

The V gene is TRBV9, the J gene TRBJ2-2; 7 nucleotides match TRBD2. From germline, CDR1 is SGDLS and CDR2 YYNGEE. This CDR3 contains 17 residues. The V and J ends lost 0 bases and 5 bases, in that order; junction bases with no gene match: 10. Here the CDR3 reads CASSVGGGLTGTGELFF. DNA of the CDR3: TGTGCCAGCAGCGTAGGGGGGGGTCTCACGGGGACCGGGGAGCTGTTTTTT. Variable domain in full (rest from reference TRBV9 and TRBJ2-2): DSGVTQTPKHLITATGQRVTLRCSPRSGDLSVYWYQQSLDQGLQFLIQYYNGEERAKGNILERFSAQQFPDLHSELNLSSLELGDSALYFCASSVGGGLTGTGELFFGEGSRLTVL.

The chain employs TRBV5-1 and TRBJ2-1; the match to TRBD2 covers 12 bases. CDR3 length: 17 amino acids. V was pared by 4 bases and J by 6 bases, with 11 bases of the junction left unmatched. From germline, CDR1 is SGHRS and CDR2 YFSETQ. In DNA, the CDR3 is TGCGCCAGCAGCCCGGGACTAGCGGGCCCGATTGCCAATGAGCAGTTCTTC. It encodes CASSPGLAGPIANEQFF.

CDR3 DNA: TGCAGTTCTGAGTACCAAGAGACCCAGTACTTC. Encoded protein: CSSEYQETQYF. V usage is TRBV20-1 and J usage is TRBJ2-5; D ambiguous. Trimming removed 8 bases from V and 0 bases from J, with 7 bases in between. Germline loops: CDR1 DFQATT, CDR2 SNEGSKA (reference sequence). The CDR3 totals 11 residues.

In this sample, this clone turned up a few times. This chain uses TRBV19 with TRBJ1-6; D not certain. The CDR3 length is 14 residues. The V end was cut by 0 bases, the J end by 9 bases, with 9 bases between. Germline loops: CDR1 LNHDA, CDR2 SQIVND (reference sequence). The CDR3 reads CASSIEGVGSPLHF. CDR3 nucleotides: TGTGCCAGTAGTATAGAGGGAGTGGGTTCACCCCTCCACTTT.

As to this clone: One end of the junction is discordant with germline, which a read error may explain. J is TRBJ2-1 and V is TRBV7-7; 7 nucleotides agree with TRBD1. CDR1 and CDR2 from the germline V gene are SSHAT and FNYEAQ (reference sequence). The length of the CDR3 is 15 residues. CDR3 amino acids: CASSVGGGAYNEQFF. CDR3 bases: TGTGCTAGCAGCGTAGGGGGCGGAGCTTACAATGAGCAGTTCTTC.

The V gene is TRBV5-1, the J gene TRBJ2-3; D gene uncertain. Trimming removed 0 bases at V and 4 bases at J, with 0 bases between. The CDR3 spans 11 residues. Germline CDR1 SGHRS, CDR2 YFSETQ. Here the CDR3 reads CASSLADTQYF. The CDR3 bases are TGCGCCAGCAGCTTGGCAGATACGCAGTATTTT. Filled out from reference TRBV5-1 and TRBJ2-3, the complete variable domain reads KAGVTQTPRYLIKTRGQQVTLSCSPISGHRSVSWYQQTPGQGLQFLFEYFSETQRNKGNFPGRFSGRQFSNSRSEMNVSTLELGDSALYLCASSLADTQYFGPGTRLTVL.

DNA for the CDR3: TGTGCCAGCAGCCCACATACGGCGGGAATCTCCTACAATGAGCAGTTCTTC. This encodes CASSPHTAGISYNEQFF. This chain joins TRBV4-2 and TRBJ2-1; tentative D call: TRBD2 (6 bases). This CDR3 is built from 17 residues. The germline V gene encodes CDR1 LGHNA and CDR2 YNFKEQ. Deletions cut 4 bases from V and 0 bases from J, with 16 bases between.

The table lists this clone with a count of one. V usage is TRBV5-5 and J usage is TRBJ2-7; no firm D call. The ends were cut back, 3 bases at V and 3 bases at J, with 16 bases in the middle. Germline V CDR1 and CDR2: SGHKS, YYEKEE (reference sequence). The CDR3 is 15 amino acids. The DNA of the CDR3 is TGTGCCAGCAGCTCTCTCTCGAACGTGGACTACGAGCAGTACTTC. It codes for CASSSLSNVDYEQYF.

The J gene is TRBJ1-1, the V gene TRBV7-2; the D gene is possibly TRBD1 (5 bases). This CDR3 has 15 residues. Deletions cut 5 bases from V and 1 base from J, with 14 bases between. Germline V gene data show CDR1 as SGHTA and CDR2 as FQGNSA. As DNA, the CDR3 is TGTGCCAGCAGCATCCTCGGGGCCGAGAACACTGAAGCTTTCTTT. Protein sequence: CASSILGAENTEAFF.